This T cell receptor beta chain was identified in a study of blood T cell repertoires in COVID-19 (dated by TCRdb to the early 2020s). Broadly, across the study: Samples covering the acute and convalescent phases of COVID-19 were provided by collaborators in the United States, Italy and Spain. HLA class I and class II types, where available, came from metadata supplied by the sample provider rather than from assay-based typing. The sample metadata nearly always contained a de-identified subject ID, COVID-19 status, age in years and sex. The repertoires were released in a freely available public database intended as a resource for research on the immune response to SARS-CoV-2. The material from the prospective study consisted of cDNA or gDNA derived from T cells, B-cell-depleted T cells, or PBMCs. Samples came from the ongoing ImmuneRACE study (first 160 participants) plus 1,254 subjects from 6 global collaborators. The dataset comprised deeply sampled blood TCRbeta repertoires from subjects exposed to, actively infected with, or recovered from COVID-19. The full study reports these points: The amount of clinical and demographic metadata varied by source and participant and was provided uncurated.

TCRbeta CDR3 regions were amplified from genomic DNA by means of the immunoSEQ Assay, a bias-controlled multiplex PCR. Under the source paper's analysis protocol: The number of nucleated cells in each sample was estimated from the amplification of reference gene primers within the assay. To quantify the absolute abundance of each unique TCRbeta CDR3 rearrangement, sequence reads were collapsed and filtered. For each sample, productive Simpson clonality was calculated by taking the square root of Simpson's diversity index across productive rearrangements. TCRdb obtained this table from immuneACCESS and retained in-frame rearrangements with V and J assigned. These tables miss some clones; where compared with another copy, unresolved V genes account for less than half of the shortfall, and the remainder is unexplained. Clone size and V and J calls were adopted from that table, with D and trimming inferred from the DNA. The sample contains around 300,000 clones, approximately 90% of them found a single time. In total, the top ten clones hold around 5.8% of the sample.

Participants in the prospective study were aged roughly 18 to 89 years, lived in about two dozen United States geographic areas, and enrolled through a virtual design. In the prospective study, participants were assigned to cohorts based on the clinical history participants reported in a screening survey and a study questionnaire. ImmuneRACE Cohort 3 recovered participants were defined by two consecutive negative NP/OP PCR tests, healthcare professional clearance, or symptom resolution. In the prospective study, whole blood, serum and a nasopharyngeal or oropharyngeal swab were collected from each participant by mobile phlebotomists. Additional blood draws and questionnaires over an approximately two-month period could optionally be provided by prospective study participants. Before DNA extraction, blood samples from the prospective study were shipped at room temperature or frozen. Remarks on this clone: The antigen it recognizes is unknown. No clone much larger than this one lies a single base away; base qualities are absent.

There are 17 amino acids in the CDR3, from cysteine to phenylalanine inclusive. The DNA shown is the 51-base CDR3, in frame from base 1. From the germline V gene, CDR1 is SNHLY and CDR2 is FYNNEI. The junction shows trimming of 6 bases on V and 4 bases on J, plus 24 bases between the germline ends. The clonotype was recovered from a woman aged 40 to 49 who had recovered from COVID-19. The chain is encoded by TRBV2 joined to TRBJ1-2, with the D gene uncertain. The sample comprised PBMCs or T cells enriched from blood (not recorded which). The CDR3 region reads CASRSGAVQRESYGYTF. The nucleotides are TGTGCCAGCAGGTCTGGTGCGGTCCAGAGAGAAAGCTATGGCTACACCTTC.